This TCR beta chain was recorded in a study of blood T cell repertoires in COVID-19. As for the study in general: Whether acute or convalescent, the COVID-19 samples came from the United States, Italy and Spain. Sample material is recorded as cDNA or gDNA derived from T cells, B-cell-depleted T cells, or PBMCs.

In the authors' methods: Amplified reference gene primers provided the basis for estimating nucleated cell counts. Method: immunoSEQ multiplex PCR; TCRdb's copy keeps in-frame clones and lacks some. From that table come the V and J calls and clone size; the DNA was used to work out D and trimming. The table has roughly 180,000 clones, roughly nine tenths seen once. From germline, CDR1 is MNHEY and CDR2 SMNVEV (reference sequence). The V gene end was trimmed by 6 bases and the J gene end by 4 bases; junction bases not matched to a gene: 11. CDR3 size: 15 residues. The receptor was derived from a man aged 70-80 years with active or convalescent COVID-19. The V call is TRBV27, the J call TRBJ2-7; TRBD2 agrees at 8 bases. Sequencing used peripheral blood. The CDR3 reads CASRFGGAGGYEQYF. The CDR3 DNA is TGTGCCAGCAGGTTCGGCGGGGCGGGGGGATACGAGCAGTACTTC.